The rows below give T cell receptor beta chains drawn from one sample of a study of memory CD4+ T cells and cytomegalovirus serostatus. Clones were read by immunoSEQ multiplex PCR, and TCRdb kept only the in-frame ones, dropping some. Found here are tens of thousands of clones, under 80% of them singletons; the top ten hold under 1%. Sequencing was carried out using memory CD4+ T cells from blood. The origin of the receptors is an adult in good health and CMV-seronegative. Each CDR3 is given with its conserved first and last residue. The D gene is left open where the match is weak. Clone size is given for some rows only: seen once, a few or many times, or a class if the clone is expanded.

j_call,d_call,v_call,cdr3_length,clone_size,cdr3_aa,cdr3_nt
TRBJ1-2,-,TRBV7-3,14,few,CASSLTGGRDGYTF,TGTGCCAGCAGCTTAACAGGGGGAAGGGATGGCTACACCTTC
TRBJ2-1,-,TRBV18,16,-,CASSPTSGGGVNEQFF,TGTGCCAGCTCACCTACTTCTGGAGGGGGGGTCAATGAGCAGTTCTTC
TRBJ1-1,-,TRBV4-1,14,-,CASRGPLRDTEAFF,TGCGCCAGCAGGGGGCCTTTACGGGACACTGAAGCTTTCTTT
TRBJ2-1,-,TRBV9,14,-,CASSAHLGGNEQFF,TGTGCCAGCAGCGCCCACCTCGGGGGCAATGAGCAGTTCTTC
TRBJ1-3,-,TRBV6-1,13,few,CATRRSSGNTIYF,TGTGCCACCCGTAGGAGCTCTGGAAACACCATATATTTT
TRBJ1-5,TRBD1,TRBV28,14,-,CASRMGQRDQPQHF,TGTGCCAGCAGGATGGGACAGCGGGATCAGCCCCAGCATTTT
TRBJ2-5,-,TRBV7-8,15,once,CASSLGTAAGGAQYF,TGTGCCAGCAGCTTAGGAACGGCAGCGGGTGGGGCCCAGTACTTC
TRBJ1-3,-,TRBV7-9,18,-,CASSLGGVTGPSGNTIYF,TGTGCCAGCAGCTTAGGGGGAGTCACAGGGCCCTCTGGAAACACCATATATTTT
TRBJ1-3,-,TRBV7-3,14,-,CASSLRGSGNTIYF,TGTGCCAGCAGCTTACGGGGCTCTGGAAACACCATATATTTT
TRBJ2-7,-,TRBV19,15,-,CATEPGEGGLNEQYF,TGTGCCACCGAACCCGGAGAGGGGGGGCTCAACGAGCAGTACTTC
TRBJ1-2,TRBD1,TRBV9,13,-,CASSADRVAGYTF,TGTGCCAGCAGCGCCGACAGGGTAGCTGGCTACACCTTC
TRBJ2-2,-,TRBV11-2,18,-,CASSLYTSFGANTGELFF,TGTGCCAGCAGCTTATATACGTCGTTCGGAGCCAACACCGGGGAGCTGTTTTTT
TRBJ2-3,-,TRBV2,16,-,CASSEGLGRLPDTQYF,TGTGCCAGCAGCGAAGGATTGGGAAGGTTACCAGATACGCAGTATTTT
TRBJ1-6,TRBD1,TRBV18,15,few,CASSPESGGKSPLHF,TGTGCCAGCTCACCAGAATCAGGGGGCAAATCACCCCTCCACTTT
TRBJ1-1,-,TRBV10-3,15,-,CAISGGFGMNTEAFF,TGTGCCATCAGTGGGGGGTTCGGGATGAACACTGAAGCTTTCTTT
TRBJ2-5,TRBD1,TRBV5-6,14,-,CASSSPTGKETQYF,TGTGCCAGCAGCTCCCCGACAGGGAAGGAGACCCAGTACTTC
TRBJ2-7,TRBD1,TRBV28,16,-,CASSLTGQGSSYEQYF,TGTGCCAGCAGTTTAACGGGACAGGGGAGCTCCTACGAGCAGTACTTC
TRBJ2-7,-,TRBV7-7,15,-,CASSLAGGGGDEQYF,TGTGCCAGCAGCTTAGCGGGAGGGGGGGGCGACGAGCAGTACTTC
TRBJ2-6,TRBD1,TRBV9,17,-,CASDPGTEFPGANVLTF,TGTGCCAGCGATCCTGGGACAGAGTTCCCTGGGGCCAACGTCCTGACTTTC
TRBJ1-6,-,TRBV19,14,-,CASSMDSRNSPLHF,TGTGCCAGTAGTATGGACAGCCGAAATTCACCCCTCCACTTT
TRBJ2-5,TRBD2,TRBV4-3,17,-,CASSQSLGLAGEETQYF,TGCGCCAGCAGCCAATCGCTCGGACTAGCGGGGGAAGAGACCCAGTACTTC
TRBJ1-2,-,TRBV19,12,-,CASSIEGLGYTF,TGTGCCAGTAGTATAGAGGGGTTGGGCTACACCTTC
TRBJ2-7,-,TRBV30,13,-,CAWNLVRSYEQYF,TGTGCCTGGAACCTAGTACGGTCCTACGAGCAGTACTTC
TRBJ1-2,TRBD1,TRBV7-2,15,-,CASSLDIDRARGYTF,TGTGCCAGCAGCTTAGACATAGACAGGGCGCGAGGCTACACCTTC
TRBJ2-5,TRBD2,TRBV15,19,-,CATSRGLAGAEPLQETQYF,TGTGCCACCAGCAGAGGGCTAGCGGGGGCCGAACCACTCCAAGAGACCCAGTACTTC
TRBJ2-3,-,TRBV27,15,-,CASSLRIEFPDTQYF,TGTGCCAGCAGTTTACGAATCGAGTTCCCAGATACGCAGTATTTT
TRBJ1-5,TRBD1,TRBV27,16,-,CASSQTGGLGNQPQHF,TGTGCCAGCAGTCAAACAGGGGGCCTTGGCAATCAGCCCCAGCATTTT
TRBJ1-2,-,TRBV6-1,14,-,CASSGGTVIYGYTF,TGTGCCAGCAGTGGAGGGACCGTAATCTATGGCTACACCTTC
TRBJ2-5,TRBD1,TRBV29-1,13,-,CSFRQGAAETQYF,TGCAGTTTCCGACAGGGGGCGGCAGAGACCCAGTACTTC
TRBJ2-5,-,TRBV7-9,15,-,CASSSWGRGQETQYF,TGTGCCAGCAGCTCGTGGGGTAGGGGCCAAGAGACCCAGTACTTC
TRBJ1-1,-,TRBV7-2,13,-,CASSLYRNTEAFF,TGTGCCAGCAGCTTATACAGGAACACTGAAGCTTTCTTT
TRBJ1-4,TRBD1,TRBV15,15,-,CATSKDRVTNEKLFF,TGTGCCACCAGCAAAGACAGGGTTACAAATGAAAAACTGTTTTTT
TRBJ2-5,-,TRBV5-1,13,-,CASRPTGQETQYF,TGCGCCAGCAGACCTACAGGTCAAGAGACCCAGTACTTC
TRBJ2-7,-,TRBV29-1,12,-,CSVEQGGYEQYF,TGCAGCGTAGAACAGGGTGGGTACGAGCAGTACTTC